This T cell receptor beta chain was sequenced in a study of cytomegalovirus exposure and HLA in healthy donors. Study conclusions and caveats: Reports state that TCR beta sequences accurately predicted most subjects' HLA-A and HLA-B alleles.

This clone has only one observation. Antigen unknown. Vbeta (60) and Jbeta (13) primers were used in the PCR. The repertoire was sequenced with immunoSEQ multiplex PCR; TCRdb's copy has only in-frame clones and lacks some. This table holds approximately 100,000 clones, approximately 85% found once. CDR3 length: 13 amino acids. J gave up 3 bases and V 4 bases, and 0 bases lay outside the gene matches. Germline assignment: CDR1 SNHLY and CDR2 FYNNEI. The chain carries TRBV2 and TRBJ2-5; 9 nucleotides agree with TRBD2. The receptor was isolated from a man younger than 45 in good health and CMV-seronegative. Sequencing was done on a sample of PBMCs. As DNA, the CDR3 is TGTGCCAGCAGTGGACTAGCGGAAGAGACCCAGTACTTC. Its protein product is CASSGLAEETQYF. Variable domain in full (rest from reference TRBV2 and TRBJ2-5): EPEVTQTPSHQVTQMGQEVILRCVPISNHLYFYWYRQILGQKVEFLVSFYNNEISEKSEIFDDQFSVERPDGSNFTLKIRSTKLEDSAMYFCASSGLAEETQYFGPGTRLLVL.